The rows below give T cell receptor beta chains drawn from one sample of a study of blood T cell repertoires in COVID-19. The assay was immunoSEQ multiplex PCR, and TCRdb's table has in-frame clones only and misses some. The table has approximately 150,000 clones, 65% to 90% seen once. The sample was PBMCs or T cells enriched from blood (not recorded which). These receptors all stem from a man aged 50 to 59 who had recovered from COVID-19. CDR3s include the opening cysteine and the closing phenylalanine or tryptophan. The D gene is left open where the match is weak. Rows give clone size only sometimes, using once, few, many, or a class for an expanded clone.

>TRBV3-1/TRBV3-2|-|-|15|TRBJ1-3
TGTGCCAGCAGCCAATCCACACCCTCTGGAAACACCATATATTTT
CASSQSTPSGNTIYF
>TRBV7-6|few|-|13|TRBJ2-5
TGTGCCAGCAGCTTAGTCCGCCAAGAGACCCAGTACTTC
CASSLVRQETQYF
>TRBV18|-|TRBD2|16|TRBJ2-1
TGTGCCAGCTCACCACCCGGGACTAGCACGAACAATGAGCAGTTCTTC
CASSPPGTSTNNEQFF
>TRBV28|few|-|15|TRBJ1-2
TGTGCCAGCAGTTCCCCCCGCGGAGGGAACTATGGCTACACCTTC
CASSSPRGGNYGYTF
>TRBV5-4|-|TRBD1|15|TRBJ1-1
TGTGCCAGCAGCACCGGACAGGGGTTGGGGACTGAAGCTTTCTTT
CASSTGQGLGTEAFF
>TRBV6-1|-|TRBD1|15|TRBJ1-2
TGTGCCAGCAGTGATCCGGGACAGGGGGATACTGGCTACACCTTC
CASSDPGQGDTGYTF
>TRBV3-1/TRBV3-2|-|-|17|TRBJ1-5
TGTGCCAGCAGCCAAAGCTTTGTCGGAGCTAGCAATCAGCCCCAGCATTTT
CASSQSFVGASNQPQHF
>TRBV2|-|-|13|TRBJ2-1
TGTGCCAGCGTCGGCACTGGGCAGATCGAGCAGTTCTTC
CASVGTGQIEQFF
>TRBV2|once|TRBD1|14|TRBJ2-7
TGTGCCAGCAGGCGGCGGACAGGGATCTACGAGCAGTACTTC
CASRRRTGIYEQYF
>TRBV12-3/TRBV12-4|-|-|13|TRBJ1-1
TGTGCCAGCTTCCGGGGAACTATCACTGAAGCTTTCTTT
CASFRGTITEAFF
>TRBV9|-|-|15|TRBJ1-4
TGTGCCAGCAGCGTAGAGGGGGGGACTAATGAAAAACTGTTTTTT
CASSVEGGTNEKLFF
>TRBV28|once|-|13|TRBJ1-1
TGTGCCAGCTTCTCGGTGGTGAACACTGAAGCTTTCTTT
CASFSVVNTEAFF
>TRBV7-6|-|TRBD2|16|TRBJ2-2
TGTGCCAGCAGCTTAGTTAGCGGGGGGGCCAACGGGGAGCTGTTTTTT
CASSLVSGGANGELFF
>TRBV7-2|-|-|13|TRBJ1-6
TGTGCCAGCAGCCCCAGGGTCAGGTCACCCCTCCACTTT
CASSPRVRSPLHF
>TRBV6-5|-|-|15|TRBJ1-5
TGTGCCAGCAGGCTAATTAGGGAGGGAGGTCAGCCCCAGCATTTT
CASRLIREGGQPQHF
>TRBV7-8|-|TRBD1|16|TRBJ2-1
TGTGCCAGCAGCTTAGTTGGGGCAGGGGGCCAAGTTGTGCAGTTCTTC
CASSLVGAGGQVVQFF
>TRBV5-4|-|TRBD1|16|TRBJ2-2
TGTGCCAGCAGCTGGCCGGGACAGGGGAACACCGGGGAGCTGTTTTTT
CASSWPGQGNTGELFF
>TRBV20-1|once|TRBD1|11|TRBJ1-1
TGCAGTGCTAGACCGGACAGGGCGGCTTTCTTT
CSARPDRAAFF
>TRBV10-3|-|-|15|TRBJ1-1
TGTGCCATCAGTGAGTCCGAGGTCAGGGCCACTGAAGCTTTCTTT
CAISESEVRATEAFF
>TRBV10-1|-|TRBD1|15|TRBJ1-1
TGCGCCAGCAGTCCACAGGGGGCATTGGTCACTGAAGCTTTCTTT
CASSPQGALVTEAFF
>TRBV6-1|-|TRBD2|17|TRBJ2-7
TGTGCCAGCAGTGAACGGGTAGCGGGGGGATTTGGCTACGAGCAGTACTTC
CASSERVAGGFGYEQYF
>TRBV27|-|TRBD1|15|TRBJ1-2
TGTGCCAGCAGTCCCGCAGGGGGCCCCCTCTATGGCTACACCTTC
CASSPAGGPLYGYTF
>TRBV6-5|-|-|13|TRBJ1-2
TGTGCCAGCAGCCTAAGGGGCCAACATGGCTACACCTTC
CASSLRGQHGYTF
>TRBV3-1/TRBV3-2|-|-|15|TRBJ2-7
TGTGCCAGCAGCGCCAACGCCCACAGGGGGGGGGAGCAGTACTTC
CASSANAHRGGEQYF
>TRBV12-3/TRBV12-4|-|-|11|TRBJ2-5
TGTGCCAGCAGCTCGTATGAGACCCAGTACTTC
CASSSYETQYF
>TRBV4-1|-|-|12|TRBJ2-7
TGCGCCAGCAGCCAAGACAGGGACGAGCAGTACTTC
CASSQDRDEQYF
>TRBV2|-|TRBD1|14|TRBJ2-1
TGTGCCAGCTTACGGACAGGGTTCTACAATGAGCAGTTCTTC
CASLRTGFYNEQFF
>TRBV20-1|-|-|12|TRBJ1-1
TGCAGTGCTAGTCACTTGAACACTGAAGCTTTCTTT
CSASHLNTEAFF
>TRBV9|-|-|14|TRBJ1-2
TGTGCCAGCACCCCCGGGTTGGGAGGAGGTGGCTACACCTTC
CASTPGLGGGGYTF
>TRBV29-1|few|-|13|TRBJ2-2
TGCAGCGCCCGAAAACAGAGAACCGGGGAGCTGTTTTTT
CSARKQRTGELFF
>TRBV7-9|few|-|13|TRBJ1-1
TGTGCCAGCAGCTTCGGACACAACACTGAAGCTTTCTTT
CASSFGHNTEAFF
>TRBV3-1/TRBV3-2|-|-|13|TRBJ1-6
TGTGCCAGCAGCCAAGATCCCACTGCGCCCCTCCACTTT
CASSQDPTAPLHF
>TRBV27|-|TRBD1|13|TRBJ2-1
TGTGCCAGCAGTGCGGACAGGGGCCATGAGCAGTTCTTC
CASSADRGHEQFF
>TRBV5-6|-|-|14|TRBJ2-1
TGTGCCAGCAGCCCTAGGGGGACCTACAATGAGCAGTTCTTC
CASSPRGTYNEQFF
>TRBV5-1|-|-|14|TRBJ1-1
TGCGCCAGCAGCCCCGGTTGGGGGGACACTGAAGCTTTCTTT
CASSPGWGDTEAFF
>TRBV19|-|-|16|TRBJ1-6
TGTGCCAGTATGGGTCGGGGGAGCTCCTATAATTCACCCCTCCACTTT
CASMGRGSSYNSPLHF
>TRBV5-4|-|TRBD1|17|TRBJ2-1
TGTGCCAGCAGCTCCCCCCCCGGGACAGGGGTTCTCTATGAGCAGTTCTTC
CASSSPPGTGVLYEQFF
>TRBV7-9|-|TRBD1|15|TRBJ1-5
TGTGCCAGCAGCCCCGGCAGGACAGGGGTTCAGCCCCAGCATTTT
CASSPGRTGVQPQHF
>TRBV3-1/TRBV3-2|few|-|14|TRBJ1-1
TGTGCCAGCAGTTGGGCCTGGTACGGATCTGAAGCTTTCTTT
CASSWAWYGSEAFF
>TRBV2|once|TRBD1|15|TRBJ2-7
TGTGCCAGCAGTGCGGACCGGACAGGGGCCTACGAGCAGTACTTC
CASSADRTGAYEQYF
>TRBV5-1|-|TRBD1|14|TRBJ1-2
TGCGCCAGCAGCCTGGGACAGGCGCCCGGAGGCTACACCTTC
CASSLGQAPGGYTF
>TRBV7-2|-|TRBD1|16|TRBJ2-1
TGTGCCAGCAGCTTAGGTTGGGGGACAGGGGGCAATGAGCAGTTCTTC
CASSLGWGTGGNEQFF
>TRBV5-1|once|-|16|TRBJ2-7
TGCGCCAGCAGCTTGGCCGGAGCCCCCCTAGCCTACGAGCAGTACTTC
CASSLAGAPLAYEQYF
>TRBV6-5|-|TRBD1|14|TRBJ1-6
TGTGCCAGCATTAAAGACAGGGGAGGTTCACCCCTCCACTTT
CASIKDRGGSPLHF
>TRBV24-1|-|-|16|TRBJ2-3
TGTGCCACCAGTGATTTTACAGGTACGGACACAGATACGCAGTATTTT
CATSDFTGTDTDTQYF
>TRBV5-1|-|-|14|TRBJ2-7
TGCGCCAGCAGGGCGGGTCCCACCATTGACGAGCAGTACTTC
CASRAGPTIDEQYF
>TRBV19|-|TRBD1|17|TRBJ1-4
TGTGCCAGTAGTATAGCGGGACAGGGGGCGTCTAATGAAAAACTGTTTTTT
CASSIAGQGASNEKLFF
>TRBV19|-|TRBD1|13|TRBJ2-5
TGTGCCAGTAGCCCGAACAGGGGAGAGACCCAGTACTTC
CASSPNRGETQYF
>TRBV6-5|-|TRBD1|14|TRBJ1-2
TGTGCCAGCAGTAATCCGGGACAGGCTTATGGCTACACCTTC
CASSNPGQAYGYTF
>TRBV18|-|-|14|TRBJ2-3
TGTGCCAGCTCACCGGCGGGTCGGGCAGATACGCAGTATTTT
CASSPAGRADTQYF
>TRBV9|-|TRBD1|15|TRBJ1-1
TGTGCCAGCAGCGGAGAGACAGGGGCGAACACTGAAGCTTTCTTT
CASSGETGANTEAFF
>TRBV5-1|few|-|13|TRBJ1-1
TGCGCCAGCAGCTTGGTCGTGAACACTGAAGCTTTCTTT
CASSLVVNTEAFF
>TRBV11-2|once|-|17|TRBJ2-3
TGTGCCAGCAGCTTGGCCCCGGGGGGCTCGGGCACAGATACGCAGTATTTT
CASSLAPGGSGTDTQYF
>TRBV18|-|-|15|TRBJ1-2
TGTGCCAGCTCACCCGGACAGACTACCAACTATGGCTACACCTTC
CASSPGQTTNYGYTF
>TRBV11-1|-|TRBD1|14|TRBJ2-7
TGTGCCAGCAGCCCCACGACAGGGGGCTCCGAGCAGTACTTC
CASSPTTGGSEQYF
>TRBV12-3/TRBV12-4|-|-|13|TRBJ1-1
TGTGCCAGCAGTTTAGGTCTTAGCACTGAAGCTTTCTTT
CASSLGLSTEAFF
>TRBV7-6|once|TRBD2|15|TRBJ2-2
TGTGCCAGCAGCCAACTAGCGGGGGTTTTCGGGGAGCTGTTTTTT
CASSQLAGVFGELFF